The clone carrying this TCR beta chain was found once. Only in-frame clones appear in the TCRdb table, and some are missing; sequencing was by immunoSEQ multiplex PCR. The data contain 60,000 to 85,000 clones, roughly 94% of them singletons. Germline CDR1 is LNHDA and CDR2 is SQIVND (reference sequence). V was shortened by 8 bases and J by 6 bases, with 23 bases between the two germline ends. This CDR3 has 15 amino acids. This record comes from a study of technical replicates of blood from several donors. The clonotype was recovered from a human donor in good health. The chain is built from TRBV19 and TRBJ2-7; D perhaps matches TRBD1 (5 bases). Sequencing was carried out using T cells isolated from PBMCs. The CDR3 protein is CASWAYLQGLREQYF. CDR3 bases: TGTGCCAGTTGGGCCTATTTGCAGGGATTGCGCGAGCAGTACTTC.